These 14 T cell receptor beta chains share one sample of origin, sequenced in a study of blood T cells in healthy people across ages. Primers used in a second PCR of about 6 to 11 cycles were a sample-barcoded 5' primer and a J-beta primer mix. Each CDR3 protein gets one entry after TCRdb re-called the 5' RACE reads with MiXCR. The sample has about 1.8 million distinct CDR3 sequences; about 50% are singletons. Source material: blood. These receptor sequences come from a woman aged 40 to 50 in good health.

The V call is TRBV4-1, the J call TRBJ2-3; D may match TRBD1 or TRBD2 (5 bases each). This CDR3 comprises 16 residues. Per the germline V gene, CDR1 is MGHRA and CDR2 is YSYEKL. V was trimmed by 4 bases and J by 0 bases, leaving 14 bases between them. CDR3 DNA sequence: TGCGCCAGCAGCCCGGGGTTGACAGTTAGCACAGATACGCAGTATTTT. It yields the protein CASSPGLTVSTDTQYF.

Only a few counts were recorded for this clonotype. This chain uses TRBV5-1 with TRBJ2-5, with 9 bases fitting TRBD1. V dropped 6 bases and J dropped 0; count of bases not matched to a gene: 6. The germline CDR1 and CDR2 sequences are SGHRS and YFSETQ. The length of the CDR3 is 15 residues. For the CDR3, the DNA is TGCGCCAGCACCCCACAGGGGGCGCACCAAGAGACCCAGTACTTC. As protein: CASTPQGAHQETQYF. The full variable domain, completed using reference TRBV5-1 and TRBJ2-5, is KAGVTQTPRYLIKTRGQQVTLSCSPISGHRSVSWYQQTPGQGLQFLFEYFSETQRNKGNFPGRFSGRQFSNSRSEMNVSTLELGDSALYLCASTPQGAHQETQYFGPGTRLLVL.

In its sample, this clonotype was seen a few times. The chain combines TRBV4-2 with TRBJ2-3; 8 bases are a match to TRBD1. V lost 8 bases to trimming and J lost 4 bases; unmatched junction nucleotides: 8. Germline lookup yields CDR1 LGHNA and CDR2 YNFKEQ. CDR3 length equals 14 residues. Here the CDR3 reads CASGGQGISDTQYF. The CDR3 bases are TGTGCCAGCGGCGGACAGGGCATTTCAGATACGCAGTATTTT.

The chain couples TRBV12-3 or TRBV12-4 to TRBJ2-6; D may be TRBD1 or TRBD2 (5 bases each). Trimming removed 5 bases at V and 2 bases at J, with 16 bases between. This CDR3 is 17 amino acids long. Here the CDR3 reads CASSTGPLRTGANVLTF. The CDR3 region has the DNA TGTGCCAGCAGTACGGGACCGCTAAGAACTGGGGCCAACGTCCTGACTTTC.

The gene calls are TRBV15 and TRBJ1-5; unclear D gene. Germline lookup yields CDR1 LNHNV and CDR2 YYDKDF (reference sequence). V was pared by 1 base and J by 3 bases, with 10 bases between. The CDR3 has 15 amino acids. The CDR3 sequence: CATSRGPKYNQPQHF. CDR3 in DNA: TGTGCCACCAGCAGAGGCCCCAAGTACAATCAGCCCCAGCATTTT.

The V and J genes are TRBV27 and TRBJ2-7; D unclear. The assigned J gene may be wrong: the sequence end matches TRBJ2-5 better. The CDR3 runs 13 residues. Germline V gives CDR1 MNHEY, CDR2 SMNVEV (reference sequence). The CDR3 loop reads CASRSVNQETQYF. DNA of the CDR3: TGTGCCAGCCGATCTGTTAACCAAGAGACCCAGTACTTC.

This chain connects TRBV2 to TRBJ1-2; D may be TRBD1 (6 bases). Germline V gives CDR1 SNHLY, CDR2 FYNNEI. This CDR3 comprises 14 residues. The ends were cut back, 4 bases at V and 3 bases at J, with 12 bases in the middle. The CDR3 DNA reads as TGTGCCAGCAGTGTGGGGGGGCTCGACTATGGCTACACCTTC. Residues: CASSVGGLDYGYTF.

This chain uses TRBV9 with TRBJ2-5; 7 bases are shared with TRBD1. The ends lost 7 bases at V and 4 bases at J; junction bases unmatched: 10. There are 14 residues in the CDR3. Germline V gene sequence: CDR1 SGDLS, CDR2 YYNGEE. The CDR3 sequence: CASSKGGPRETQYF. The CDR3 region has the DNA TGTGCCAGCTCAAAAGGGGGCCCCAGAGAGACCCAGTACTTC.

The V gene is TRBV15, the J gene TRBJ1-2; 7 nucleotides line up with TRBD1. The CDR3 consists of 16 residues. Germline lookup yields CDR1 LNHNV and CDR2 YYDKDF (reference sequence). Losses at the gene ends were 1 base for V and 3 bases for J; bases not matched to a gene: 8. CDR3 in DNA: TGTGCCACCAGCAGAGGAGCCAGGGGGGTTGACTATGGCTACACCTTC. Its translation: CATSRGARGVDYGYTF.

The gene calls are TRBV4-1 and TRBJ2-7; 10 nucleotides line up with TRBD2. With V trimmed by 0 bases and J by 2 bases, 13 bases remained unmatched. The germline CDR1 and CDR2 sequences are MGHRA and YSYEKL. The CDR3 loop spans 19 amino acids. CDR3 protein: CASSQDKLAGWIDPYEQYF. The CDR3 DNA reads as TGCGCCAGCAGCCAAGATAAACTAGCGGGGTGGATCGACCCCTACGAGCAGTACTTC.

V gene TRBV5-1 combines with J gene TRBJ2-2; D remains ambiguous. Germline V gives CDR1 SGHRS, CDR2 YFSETQ. The length of the CDR3 is 14 residues. V lost 1 base and J 3 bases, leaving 7 bases between the germline ends. The CDR3 nucleotides are TGCGCCAGCAGCTTGTTTGGGGACACCGGGGAGCTGTTTTTT. Translated, it gives CASSLFGDTGELFF. Together with reference TRBV5-1 and TRBJ2-2, the CDR3 gives the full variable domain: KAGVTQTPRYLIKTRGQQVTLSCSPISGHRSVSWYQQTPGQGLQFLFEYFSETQRNKGNFPGRFSGRQFSNSRSEMNVSTLELGDSALYLCASSLFGDTGELFFGEGSRLTVL.

The V call is TRBV20-1, the J call TRBJ2-7; no clear D gene. Trimming removed 0 bases at V and 0 bases at J, with 12 bases between. The CDR3 runs to 15 residues. Looked up from germline, CDR1 is DFQATT and CDR2 is SNEGSKA (reference sequence). The CDR3 DNA is TGCAGTGCTAGAGATAGGCAGGCGAACTCCTACGAGCAGTACTTC. It yields the protein CSARDRQANSYEQYF.

Worth noting for this clonotype: Sequence at one end of the junction differs from germline and may be a read error. The gene calls are TRBV18 and TRBJ2-3; the D is unclear. The CDR3 consists of 16 residues. Germline V gene sequence: CDR1 KGHSH, CDR2 LQKENI. CDR3 coding DNA: TGTGCCGGCTCACCTAACAGAGCCCTTAGCACAGATACGCAGTATTTT. Amino acids: CAGSPNRALSTDTQYF.

This clonotype was recorded a few times. CDR3 in DNA: TGTGCCAGCAGCCACCTTGACCCCTACTCCTACGAGCAGTACTTC. This encodes CASSHLDPYSYEQYF. This rearrangement joins TRBV12-3 or TRBV12-4 to TRBJ2-7; D remains unclear. The CDR3 is 15 residues long. V was clipped by 6 bases and J by 0 bases, with 15 bases between them.